Listed here are 15 T cell receptor beta chains from one sample, sequenced in a study of shared clonotypes between healthy human individuals. It was CD45RO-negative cells, positively selected for CCR7, that made up naive CD8 cells, with terminally differentiated effector memory CD45RA+ cells excluded. The method was immunoSEQ multiplex PCR; TCRdb's version includes in-frame clones alone and lacks a portion of them. Of some 1,900,000 clones in the sample, 85% to 95% are singletons; the top ten hold around 1.2%. Sample: naive CD8+ T cells sorted from blood. The receptors stem from a young man in good health.

This chain links TRBV25-1 with TRBJ1-2, with D tentatively TRBD1 (5 bases). The CDR3 is 15 amino acids. Trimming removed 2 bases at V and 8 bases at J, with 18 bases between. CDR1 is MGHDK and CDR2 is SYGVNS in the germline V gene. The CDR3 DNA reads TGTGCCAGCAGTGAAACAGGACCGTTATCGGGAGGCTACACCTTC. Amino acids: CASSETGPLSGGYTF.

This chain uses TRBV7-9 with TRBJ2-2; 8 positions match TRBD2. Germline CDR1 reads SEHNR; CDR2 reads FQNEAQ (reference sequence). The CDR3 contains 19 residues. The V segment lost 1 base and the J segment 0 bases; nucleotides outside the gene matches: 10. The chain's CDR3 is CASSLDYREGYANTGELFF. The CDR3 DNA follows: TGTGCCAGCAGCTTAGATTACCGGGAGGGCTACGCGAACACCGGGGAGCTGTTTTTT.

The gene calls are TRBV27 and TRBJ2-6; D remains ambiguous. V was pared by 6 bases and J by 3 bases, with 6 bases between. Germline V CDR1 and CDR2: MNHEY, SMNVEV (reference sequence). The CDR3 extends over 13 amino acids. The CDR3 region has the DNA TGTGCCAGCAGGGTCGATGGGGCCAACGTCCTGACTTTC. Its translation: CASRVDGANVLTF.

V is TRBV15 and J is TRBJ2-7; 9 bases agree with TRBD1. Germline values: CDR1 LNHNV, CDR2 YYDKDF (reference sequence). This CDR3 has 14 amino acids. Unmatched junction bases numbered 7, after V lost 8 bases and J lost 2 bases. The CDR3 DNA reads as TGTGCCACCGGAGTGGACAGGGGAACCTACGAGCAGTACTTC. Its translation is CATGVDRGTYEQYF.

This clone was detected once. The chain carries TRBV7-9 and TRBJ1-4, with D unclear. The CDR3 is 14 residues long. The germline gives CDR1 SEHNR, CDR2 FQNEAQ (reference sequence). V lost 4 bases and J lost 0, with 6 bases in between. The CDR3 DNA sequence: TGTGCCAGCAGCTCGGAAGCAACTAATGAAAAACTGTTTTTT. Protein: CASSSEATNEKLFF.

The chain employs TRBV9 and TRBJ1-1; tentative D call: TRBD1 (5 bases). The V end lost 0 bases, the J end lost 4 bases, and 13 bases lay between the germline ends. The CDR3 has 15 amino acids. CDR1 is SGDLS and CDR2 is YYNGEE in the germline V gene. In DNA, the CDR3 is TGTGCCAGCAGCGTAGACGGGGGATCGGCCACTGAAGCTTTCTTT. Translation: CASSVDGGSATEAFF. The full variable domain, completed using reference TRBV9 and TRBJ1-1, is DSGVTQTPKHLITATGQRVTLRCSPRSGDLSVYWYQQSLDQGLQFLIQYYNGEERAKGNILERFSAQQFPDLHSELNLSSLELGDSALYFCASSVDGGSATEAFFGQGTRLTVV.

With regard to this clone: This CDR3 is also generated by other DNA sequences in the sample. This chain connects TRBV11-2 to TRBJ1-4; D gene ambiguous. The length of the CDR3 is 15 residues. Trimming took off 1 base at V and 0 bases at J, with 6 bases between the two ends. Germline V gene lookup returns CDR1 SGHAT and CDR2 FQNNGV. CDR3 sequence (DNA): TGTGCCAGCAGCTTAGTTGGTGCAACTAATGAAAAACTGTTTTTT. This codes for CASSLVGATNEKLFF.

V usage is TRBV13 and J usage is TRBJ2-1; D is unclear. This CDR3 is built from 13 residues. Germline assignment: CDR1 PRHDT and CDR2 FYEKMQ (reference sequence). Trimming removed 5 bases at V and 3 bases at J, with 8 bases between. The CDR3 nucleotides are TGTGCCAGCAGCCCTGGCAGCTACAATGAGCAGTTCTTC. This gives the protein CASSPGSYNEQFF.

The V gene is TRBV27, the J gene TRBJ2-7; possible D gene TRBD1, 6 bases. This CDR3 contains 16 residues. Trimming left V 2 bases short and J 3 bases short, with 17 bases between. The germline CDR1 and CDR2 sequences are MNHEY and SMNVEV (reference sequence). CDR3 nucleotide sequence: TGTGCCAGCAGTTTAAACAGGGTGCCCGCCAGCTACGAGCAGTACTTC. Protein sequence: CASSLNRVPASYEQYF.

The V and J genes are TRBV13 and TRBJ1-2, with TRBD1 as a possible D gene (6 bases). Germline V CDR1 and CDR2: PRHDT, FYEKMQ (reference sequence). The CDR3 sequence is 15 residues long. Trimming shortened V by 0 bases and J by 4 bases, and 12 bases separated the two germline ends. CDR3 loop: CASSLGTGSPYGYTF. CDR3 nucleotide sequence: TGTGCCAGCAGCTTAGGGACAGGATCCCCCTATGGCTACACCTTC.

The table lists this clone with a count of one. This chain uses TRBV19 with TRBJ2-7, with a weak D call TRBD1 (6 bases). Trimming took 7 bases from V and 3 from J, leaving 7 bases between them. Germline assignment: CDR1 LNHDA and CDR2 SQIVND (reference sequence). The CDR3 spans 11 residues. DNA for the CDR3: TGTGCCAGTATGGACAGCTACGAGCAGTACTTC. This gives the protein CASMDSYEQYF.

The rearrangement uses TRBV4-3 and TRBJ2-1; no clear D. The CDR3 covers 14 residues. Between the trimmed V and J ends, which lost 0 bases and 5 bases, there was a span of 8 bases. Germline V gene sequence: CDR1 LGHNA, CDR2 YSLEER. The CDR3 DNA is TGCGCCAGCAGCCAAGATTCCGGGCACAATGAGCAGTTCTTC. This sequence encodes CASSQDSGHNEQFF.

The V call is TRBV4-1, the J call TRBJ2-1; possible D gene TRBD1, 6 bases. Germline V gene sequence: CDR1 MGHRA, CDR2 YSYEKL. V gave up 0 bases and J gave up 5 bases, with 14 bases separating them. The CDR3 contains 16 residues. The CDR3 here is CASSQDEGVGNNEQFF. CDR3 nucleotide sequence: TGCGCCAGCAGCCAAGATGAGGGGGTTGGGAACAATGAGCAGTTCTTC.

A note on this clone: The sample holds other DNA sequences that translate to the same CDR3. The rearrangement uses TRBV9 and TRBJ1-1, with D tentatively TRBD1 (5 bases). V was clipped by 4 bases and J by 4 bases, with 11 bases between them. The CDR3 has 13 amino acids. Per germline, CDR1 SGDLS and CDR2 YYNGEE. CDR3 amino acids: CASSPGGGTEAFF. The CDR3 nucleotides are TGTGCCAGCAGCCCCGGGGGAGGCACTGAAGCTTTCTTT.

This chain joins TRBV25-1 and TRBJ1-6; TRBD1 matches at 9 bases. After removal of 9 bases from V and 5 bases from J, the junction contained 11 bases not matched to a gene. The CDR3 runs 16 residues. Germline values: CDR1 MGHDK, CDR2 SYGVNS. CDR3 loop: CARGTGQGRDNSPLHF. The CDR3 DNA follows: TGTGCCAGGGGGACGGGACAGGGAAGGGATAATTCACCCCTCCACTTT.